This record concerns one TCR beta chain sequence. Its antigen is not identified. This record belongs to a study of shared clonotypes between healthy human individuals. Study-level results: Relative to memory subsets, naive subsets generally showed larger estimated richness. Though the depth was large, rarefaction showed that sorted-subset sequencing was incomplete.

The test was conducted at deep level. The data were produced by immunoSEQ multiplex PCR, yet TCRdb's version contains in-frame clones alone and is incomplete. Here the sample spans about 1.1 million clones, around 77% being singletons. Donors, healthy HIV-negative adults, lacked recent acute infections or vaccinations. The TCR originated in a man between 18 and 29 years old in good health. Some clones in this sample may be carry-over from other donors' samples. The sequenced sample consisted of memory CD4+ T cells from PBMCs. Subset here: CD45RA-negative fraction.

CDR3 bases: TGTGCCAGCAGCTTATCACAGGGCCAGCCCCAGCATTTT. As protein: CASSLSQGQPQHF. The chain is built from TRBV7-8 and TRBJ1-5; D is perhaps TRBD1 (6 bases). V shed 2 bases and J shed 7 bases, with 9 bases lying between them. This CDR3 comprises 13 residues. Per germline, CDR1 SGHVS and CDR2 FQNEAQ.